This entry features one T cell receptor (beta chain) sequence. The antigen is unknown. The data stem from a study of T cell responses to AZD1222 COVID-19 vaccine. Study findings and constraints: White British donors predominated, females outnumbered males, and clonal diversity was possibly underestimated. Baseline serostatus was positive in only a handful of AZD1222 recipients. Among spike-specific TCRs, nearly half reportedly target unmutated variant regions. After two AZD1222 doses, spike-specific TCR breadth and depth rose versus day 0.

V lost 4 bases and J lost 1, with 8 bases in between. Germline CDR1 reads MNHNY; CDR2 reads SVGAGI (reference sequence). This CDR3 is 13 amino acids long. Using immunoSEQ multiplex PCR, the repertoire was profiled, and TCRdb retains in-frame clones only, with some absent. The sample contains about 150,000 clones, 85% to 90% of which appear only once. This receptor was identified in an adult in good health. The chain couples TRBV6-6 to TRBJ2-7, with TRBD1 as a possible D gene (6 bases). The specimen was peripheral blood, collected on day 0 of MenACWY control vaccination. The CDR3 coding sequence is TGTGCCAGCAGTTTAGGGGGTTCCTACGAGCAGTACTTC. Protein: CASSLGGSYEQYF.